A selection of T cell receptor beta chains follows, all from one sample in a study of T cell responses to AZD1222 COVID-19 vaccine. Sequencing used immunoSEQ multiplex PCR; TCRdb keeps in-frame clones, though not all of them. The table has around 50,000 clones, roughly 80% seen once. This specimen was peripheral blood, taken on day 0 of AZD1222 vaccination. All receptors derive from an adult in good health. Both conserved end residues are part of each CDR3. The D gene is left open where the match is weak. Only part of the rows carry a size: once, few, many, or a class if the clone is expanded.

cdr3_nt cdr3_aa clone_size d_call j_call v_call
TGTGCCAGCAGCTTTGGGGGTTATAATTCACCCCTCCACTTT CASSFGGYNSPLHF - - TRBJ1-6 TRBV11-2
TGCAGTGCTCGGGGTGCCTATGGCTACACCTTC CSARGAYGYTF - - TRBJ1-2 TRBV20-1
TGTGCCAGCAGCTTAGTTAGGACAACTAGCAATCAGCCCCAGCATTTT CASSLVRTTSNQPQHF medium-sized - TRBJ1-5 TRBV7-8
TGTGCCAGCAGCTTAGGGACCCATCAGCCCCAGCATTTT CASSLGTHQPQHF - - TRBJ1-5 TRBV7-9
TGCAGTGTTATAAGCTACGAGCAGTACTTC CSVISYEQYF - - TRBJ2-7 TRBV20-1
TGTGCCAGCAGTTATCCGGACCCTAGCTCCTATAATTCACCCCTCCACTTT CASSYPDPSSYNSPLHF - - TRBJ1-6 TRBV28
TGTGCCAGCAGCTTAACGGGGTCCTTAGATGGCTACACCTTC CASSLTGSLDGYTF - - TRBJ1-2 TRBV7-3
TGTGCCAGCAGCCCCCAGGCAGGCTACGAGCAGTACTTC CASSPQAGYEQYF - - TRBJ2-7 TRBV4-2
TGTGCCAGCTCAGTCCGGTTGGGGGCGGACACTGAAGCTTTCTTT CASSVRLGADTEAFF - - TRBJ1-1 TRBV18
TGTGCCAGCAGCTTTTCCCTTAGGCTGAACACCGGGGAGCTGTTTTTT CASSFSLRLNTGELFF - - TRBJ2-2 TRBV5-5
TGTGCCAGCAGCCCGGATCCCGCTTTC CASSPDPAF - - TRBJ2-7 TRBV5-6
TGCAGCTCCCTTACCCAAGATACGCAGTATTTT CSSLTQDTQYF once - TRBJ2-3 TRBV29-1
TGTGCCAGCAGTTTGGTGTTTTCCTACGAGCAGTACTTC CASSLVFSYEQYF - - TRBJ2-7 TRBV27
TGCGCCAGCAGCTTGGGGCCCGGGACCAACTACGAGCAGTACTTC CASSLGPGTNYEQYF few - TRBJ2-7 TRBV5-1
TGTGCCAGCAGCTTACCCGCGCTAGCGGGGGACCTAGCCAAAAACATTCAGTACTTC CASSLPALAGDLAKNIQYF - TRBD2 TRBJ2-4 TRBV13
TGTGCCAGCAGCTCCACCAGGGTCTCTGAGGCCCCTCCCACTGAAGCTTTCTTT CASSSTRVSEAPPTEAFF once - TRBJ1-1 TRBV7-9
TGCGCCAGCCGTGATAGCGAGAGCACAGATACGCAGTATTTT CASRDSESTDTQYF few - TRBJ2-3 TRBV10-2